The 14 T cell receptor beta chains given below trace back to one sample, sequenced in a study of shared clonotypes between healthy human individuals. Sequencing used immunoSEQ multiplex PCR; TCRdb keeps in-frame clones, though not all of them. The sample yields some 2 million clones, about 94% seen once. Terminally differentiated effector memory CD45RA+ cells were left out of the naive CD8 fraction, which was CD45RO-negative and positively selected for CCR7. Sequences were obtained from naive CD8+ T cells sorted from blood. All receptors derive from a young man in good health.

This CDR3 is CSVEEGGGGHEQYF. In DNA form, the CDR3 reads TGCAGCGTTGAAGAAGGTGGGGGGGGCCACGAGCAGTACTTC. V is TRBV29-1 and J is TRBJ2-7; perhaps TRBD2 as D (7 bases). From germline, CDR1 is SQVTM and CDR2 ANQGSEA. The CDR3 length is 14 residues. V lost 0 bases and J 5 bases, leaving 14 bases between the germline ends.

The chain joins TRBV6-5 to TRBJ1-3, with 10 bases lining up with TRBD1. The CDR3 has 15 amino acids. The germline gives CDR1 MNHEY, CDR2 SVGAGI. J was trimmed by 4 bases and V by 6 bases; bases with no gene match: 6. CDR3 sequence (DNA): TGTGCCAGCAGCCCAGACAGGGGGCCGGGAAACACCATATATTTT. This codes for CASSPDRGPGNTIYF.

The chain has TRBV2 and TRBJ1-3, with 8 bases that match TRBD1. The trim removed 8 bases at V and 1 base at J, leaving 10 bases unmatched. The CDR3 has 16 residues. Looked up from germline, CDR1 is SNHLY and CDR2 is FYNNEI. This CDR3 reads CASEETGDFSGNTIYF. The CDR3 nucleotides read TGTGCCAGCGAAGAGACAGGGGACTTTTCTGGAAACACCATATATTTT. The whole variable domain, remainder taken from reference TRBV2 and TRBJ1-3, is EPEVTQTPSHQVTQMGQEVILRCVPISNHLYFYWYRQILGQKVEFLVSFYNNEISEKSEIFDDQFSVERPDGSNFTLKIRSTKLEDSAMYFCASEETGDFSGNTIYFGEGSWLTVV.

This chain connects TRBV7-9 to TRBJ2-6; D unresolved. Between the trimmed V and J ends, which lost 4 bases and 0 bases, there was a span of 4 bases. The CDR3 is 14 amino acids. Germline-derived CDR1 and CDR2 are SEHNR and FQNEAQ (reference sequence). The CDR3: CASSSTSGANVLTF. DNA for the CDR3: TGTGCCAGCAGCTCTACCTCTGGGGCCAACGTCCTGACTTTC. Looking up the rest from reference TRBV7-9 and TRBJ2-6 gives the full variable domain: DTGVSQNPRHKITKRGQNVTFRCDPISEHNRLYWYRQTLGQGPEFLTYFQNEAQLEKSRLLSDRFSAERPKGSFSTLEIQRTEQGDSAMYLCASSSTSGANVLTFGAGSRLTVL.

Comment on this clone: The same CDR3 is also encoded by other DNA sequences in this sample. V gene TRBV29-1 combines with J gene TRBJ1-2; TRBD1 matches at 7 bases. CDR3 length: 11 residues. After removal of 6 bases from V and 3 bases from J, the junction contained 1 base not matched to a gene. Germline CDR1 SQVTM, CDR2 ANQGSEA. CDR3 nucleotide sequence: TGCAGCGTCACAGGGGACTATGGCTACACCTTC. It translates to CSVTGDYGYTF.

The chain uses TRBV4-1 and TRBJ2-7; 12 nucleotides line up with TRBD1. The CDR3 has 16 amino acids. The V segment lost 3 bases and the J segment 4 bases; nucleotides outside the gene matches: 7. Per germline, CDR1 MGHRA and CDR2 YSYEKL. CDR3 amino acids: CASSHAAGQGAYEQYF. In nucleotides, the CDR3 is TGCGCCAGCAGCCATGCGGCGGGACAGGGGGCTTACGAGCAGTACTTC.

V and J are TRBV27 and TRBJ2-7, with D tentatively TRBD1 (5 bases). The CDR3 totals 14 residues. CDR1 is MNHEY, CDR2 SMNVEV, per germline (reference sequence). The V end lost 2 bases, the J end lost 4 bases, and 12 bases lay between the germline ends. CDR3 coding DNA: TGTGCCAGCAGTTTAAAGGACACAAATTACGAGCAGTACTTC. It encodes CASSLKDTNYEQYF.

To note about this clone: The sample holds other DNA sequences that translate to the same CDR3. The rearrangement uses TRBV13 and TRBJ1-4, with D hard to call. Trimming left V 0 bases short and J 4 bases short, with 0 bases between. Germline V gene sequence: CDR1 PRHDT, CDR2 FYEKMQ (reference sequence). The CDR3 runs to 12 residues. DNA of the CDR3: TGTGCCAGCAGCTTAGGTAATGAAAAACTGTTTTTT. This gives the protein CASSLGNEKLFF.

V and J are TRBV10-2 and TRBJ2-5; D is ambiguous. Germline loops: CDR1 WSHSY, CDR2 SAAADI. The CDR3 has 13 amino acids. Trimming removed 6 bases from V and 0 bases from J, with 8 bases in between. The CDR3 sequence is CASRNIDQETQYF. The CDR3 nucleotides are TGCGCCAGCAGAAACATCGACCAAGAGACCCAGTACTTC.

The V and J genes are TRBV6-5 and TRBJ2-6, with 9 bases that match TRBD1. J lost 1 base, V lost 4 bases, and 2 bases had no gene match. Germline V CDR1 and CDR2: MNHEY, SVGAGI. This CDR3 has 16 amino acids. DNA of the CDR3: TGTGCCAGCAGTTGGGACAGGGAGTCTGGGGCCAACGTCCTGACTTTC. The encoded protein is CASSWDRESGANVLTF.

The J gene is TRBJ2-2, the V gene TRBV27; TRBD2 might be the D (6 bases). Germline V gene data show CDR1 as MNHEY and CDR2 as SMNVEV (reference sequence). The CDR3 is made up of 15 amino acids. V was shortened by 3 bases and J by 4 bases, with 12 bases between the two germline ends. CDR3 region: CASSFQQEGTGELFF. The CDR3 nucleotides read TGTGCCAGCAGTTTCCAACAGGAGGGCACCGGGGAGCTGTTTTTT.

This chain connects TRBV2 to TRBJ2-7; the match to TRBD1 covers 8 bases. The CDR3 is 13 residues long. Germline trimming cut 6 bases from V and 2 bases from J; bases unmatched to any gene: 3. Looked up from germline, CDR1 is SNHLY and CDR2 is FYNNEI. The CDR3 sequence is CASRDRVPYEQYF. CDR3 nucleotide sequence: TGTGCCAGCAGGGACAGGGTTCCCTACGAGCAGTACTTC.

V usage is TRBV4-2 and J usage is TRBJ2-1; D not certain. This CDR3 is 18 amino acids long. The germline V gene has CDR1 LGHNA and CDR2 YNFKEQ. Deletions cut 0 bases from V and 2 bases from J, with 17 bases between. The CDR3 coding sequence is TGTGCCAGCAGCCAAGACCCCCCGGACCAATTGACCTACAATGAGCAGTTCTTC. It encodes CASSQDPPDQLTYNEQFF.

V gene TRBV21-1 combines with J gene TRBJ1-2. TRBV21-1 is a listed pseudogene. The CDR3 runs to 15 residues. CDR3 nucleotide sequence: TGTGCCAGCAGCAAAGCAGGAGGCTTTAACTATGGCTACACCTTC. Residues: CASSKAGGFNYGYTF.